This TCR beta chain emerged from a study of cytomegalovirus exposure and HLA in healthy donors. Study-wide findings and caveats: Judged likely to be a sequencing artifact was a cluster of highly shared sequence variants. The majority of TCR sequences were rare, yet some public TCRs appeared in many donors.

V was pared by 0 bases and J by 6 bases, with 6 bases of the junction left unmatched. The CDR3 is 16 amino acids. As concerns this clone: The antigen remains undetermined.

13 Jbeta primers and 60 Vbeta primers were used for the PCR. The repertoire was sequenced with immunoSEQ multiplex PCR; TCRdb's copy has only in-frame clones and lacks some. The sample shows 170,000 or so clones, around 84% of them seen only once. The clonotype was recovered from a man aged 18 to 30 in good health and CMV-seronegative. Sequenced input: PBMCs. The genes are TRBV5-3 and TRBJ1-6, with 7 bases fitting TRBD1. TRBV5-3 is reported as an ORF; its role is uncertain. The chain's CDR3 is CARSLDRGRGNSPLHF. Here the CDR3 DNA reads TGTGCCAGAAGCTTGGACAGGGGAAGAGGTAATTCACCCCTCCACTTT.